The 21 T cell receptor beta chains in this list originate from one sample, sequenced in a study of blood T cell repertoires in COVID-19 (dated by TCRdb to 2020 to 2022). Library preparation used the immunoSEQ multiplex PCR assay. This immuneACCESS table, as held by TCRdb, lists in-frame sequences with V and J called but not all clones. Of the missing ones, under half trace to an unresolved V gene in checked studies; the others have no known cause. The sample profile shows 300,000 to 400,000 clones; 80% to 90% of them were found once. Over 0.95% of the sample is in the top ten clones. The sequenced sample was PBMCs or T cells enriched from blood (not recorded which). These receptors originate from a man aged 18 to 29 who had recovered from COVID-19.

The chain employs TRBV6-5 and TRBJ2-3; no clear D gene. V lost 0 bases and J lost 7, with 17 bases in between. The CDR3 spans 16 residues. Germline V gene data show CDR1 as MNHEY and CDR2 as SVGAGI. CDR3 coding DNA: TGTGCCAGCAGTTACTCGAGGCTCCCTACCTCCTATACGCAGTATTTT. Translated, it gives CASSYSRLPTSYTQYF.

This chain connects TRBV24-1 to TRBJ1-4, with TRBD1 matching 7 bases. This CDR3 region has 18 residues. Germline CDR1 reads KGHDR; CDR2 reads SFDVKD. The trim removed 7 bases at V and 5 bases at J, leaving 18 bases unmatched. The CDR3 loop reads CATRSPTGSPPNNEKLFF. Here the CDR3 DNA reads TGTGCCACCAGATCACCGACAGGGTCCCCTCCAAACAATGAAAAACTGTTTTTT.

This chain uses TRBV3-1 (or the pseudogene TRBV3-2) with TRBJ2-1; 7 bases line up with TRBD2. CDR3 length: 15 amino acids. Germline V lookup: CDR1 LGHDT, CDR2 YNNKEL (reference sequence). J lost 5 bases, V lost 1 base, and 5 bases had no gene match. CDR3 DNA sequence: TGTGCCAGCAGCCAAGGACCAACTAGCGACAATGAGCAGTTCTTC. Amino acids: CASSQGPTSDNEQFF.

The V gene is TRBV6-2 or TRBV6-3, the J gene TRBJ2-1; a possible D gene is TRBD1 (6 bases). The CDR3 runs to 14 residues. Between the trimmed V and J ends, which lost 6 bases and 4 bases, there was a span of 13 bases. The V gene's germline CDR1 is MNHEY and CDR2 SVGEGT. The CDR3 region has the DNA TGTGCCAGCAGCGGACAGCTAAGTTACAATGAGCAGTTCTTC. Amino acid sequence: CASSGQLSYNEQFF.

This clone was recorded only once. The rearrangement links TRBV4-1 to TRBJ2-3, with TRBD2 matching 8 bases. V lost 1 base and J lost 4; bases outside the gene matches: 19. CDR3 length: 20 amino acids. Germline V CDR1 and CDR2: MGHRA, YSYEKL. This CDR3 reads CASSQVGGAGGAFSADTQYF. DNA for the CDR3: TGCGCCAGCAGCCAAGTTGGGGGCGCGGGGGGAGCCTTTTCTGCAGATACGCAGTATTTT.

The gene calls are TRBV6-5 and TRBJ2-2; TRBD1 matches 8 bases. The CDR3 length is 15 residues. CDR1 and CDR2 (germline): MNHEY, SVGAGI. The ends lost 4 bases at V and 7 bases at J; junction bases unmatched: 8. The CDR3 loop is CASSSRTGLGGELFF. DNA of the CDR3: TGTGCCAGCAGTTCGCGGACAGGGTTGGGCGGGGAGCTGTTTTTT.

The chain combines TRBV27 with TRBJ1-2, with TRBD1 matching 7 bases. V was pared by 6 bases and J by 5 bases, with 12 bases of the junction left unmatched. CDR1 and CDR2 (germline): MNHEY, SMNVEV (reference sequence). This CDR3 is 15 amino acids long. The CDR3 region has the DNA TGTGCCAGCAGCCACGATGGGACAGCTTTTTATGGCTACACCTTC. It specifies CASSHDGTAFYGYTF.

The genes are TRBV5-4 and TRBJ2-7; 11 bases fit TRBD1. The CDR3 extends over 14 amino acids. Germline V CDR1 and CDR2: SGHNT, YYREEE (reference sequence). Losses at the gene ends were 0 bases for V and 7 bases for J; bases not matched to a gene: 3. The chain's CDR3 is CASSLGTGGNEQYF. The CDR3 region has the DNA TGTGCCAGCAGCTTGGGGACAGGGGGCAATGAGCAGTACTTC. Supplemented by reference TRBV5-4 and TRBJ2-7, the full variable domain reads ETGVTQSPTHLIKTRGQQVTLRCSSQSGHNTVSWYQQALGQGPQFIFQYYREEENGRGNFPPRFSGLQFPNYSSELNVNALELDDSALYLCASSLGTGGNEQYFGPGTRLTVT.

The chain joins TRBV11-1 to TRBJ1-5; D is ambiguous. Trimming took 2 bases from V and 8 from J, leaving 16 bases between them. Germline CDR1 SGHAT, CDR2 FQDESV (reference sequence). The CDR3 totals 15 residues. CDR3 amino acids: CASSLSNGPMEPQHF. The CDR3 bases are TGTGCCAGCAGCTTAAGTAACGGTCCAATGGAGCCCCAGCATTTT.

The CDR3 bases are TGCGCCAGCAGCTCCGGACCACAGGGTCAAAGCACGGATGAGCAGTTCTTC. Its translation is CASSSGPQGQSTDEQFF. V usage is TRBV5-1 and J usage is TRBJ2-1; tentatively, D is TRBD1 (6 bases). CDR3 length: 17 amino acids. With 3 bases removed from V and 8 bases from J, the gap between germline ends came to 24 bases. Per germline, CDR1 SGHRS and CDR2 YFSETQ.

The DNA for the CDR3 is TGTGCCGTTAACGACGGTCCAGGCGACAATGAGCAGTTCTTC. It yields the protein CAVNDGPGDNEQFF. This sequence joins TRBV6-5 and TRBJ2-1; no firm D call. V was clipped by 11 bases and J by 5 bases, with 19 bases between them. The germline V gene encodes CDR1 MNHEY and CDR2 SVGAGI. There are 14 residues in the CDR3.

This rearrangement joins TRBV7-2 to TRBJ2-3; TRBD1 aligns across 10 bases. Germline CDR1 SGHTA, CDR2 FQGNSA. This CDR3 has 15 amino acids. With 1 base clipped from V and 7 bases from J, the junction kept 5 bases outside the gene matches. CDR3 sequence reads: CASSLEGQGFNTQYF. The CDR3 nucleotides are TGTGCCAGCAGCTTAGAGGGACAGGGGTTTAATACGCAGTATTTT.

The genes are TRBV10-3 and TRBJ1-5; D perhaps matches TRBD1 (6 bases). The V gene's germline CDR1 is ENHRY and CDR2 SYGVKD. This CDR3 is built from 13 residues. Trimming cost V 6 bases and J 5 bases, with 11 bases left between them. This CDR3 is CAIRGTPDQPQHF. In nucleotides, the CDR3 is TGTGCCATCAGGGGGACACCTGATCAGCCCCAGCATTTT.

The chain uses TRBV7-6 and TRBJ2-3, with D possibly being TRBD2 (6 bases). The CDR3 is 15 residues long. Trimming cost V 4 bases and J 5 bases, with 16 bases left between them. Germline-derived CDR1 and CDR2 are SGHVS and FNYEAQ. CDR3 sequence (DNA): TGTGCCAGCAGCTACCGGGACTCCCCGAGAGATACGCAGTATTTT. Protein sequence: CASSYRDSPRDTQYF.

V gene TRBV6-2 or TRBV6-3 combines with J gene TRBJ2-7; 7 bases agree with TRBD2. Trimming cost V 5 bases and J 6 bases; bases outside gene matches: 19. The CDR3 contains 17 residues. Looked up from germline, CDR1 is MNHEY and CDR2 is SVGEGT. This chain's CDR3 is CASSQPRGEGRTREQYF. The CDR3 DNA is TGTGCCAGCAGTCAACCTCGGGGGGAGGGGAGGACCCGCGAGCAGTACTTC.

The V gene is TRBV9, the J gene TRBJ2-5, with TRBD2 identical over 14 bases. The germline gives CDR1 SGDLS, CDR2 YYNGEE. The CDR3 extends over 18 amino acids. V shed 0 bases and J 2 bases; nucleotides not matched to a gene: 6. The CDR3 protein is CASSVGLAGGTGQETQYF. The CDR3 DNA reads TGTGCCAGCAGCGTAGGACTAGCGGGGGGGACGGGGCAAGAGACCCAGTACTTC.

This clone came up a few times. V gene TRBV5-5 combines with J gene TRBJ2-1, with 16 bases aligning to TRBD2. The CDR3 runs 16 residues. CDR1 and CDR2 from the germline V gene are SGHKS and YYEKEE (reference sequence). V lost 4 bases and J lost 7; bases outside the gene matches: 5. The CDR3 nucleotides read TGTGCCAGCAGCGGCGGGACTAGCGGGAGGGTTAATGAGCAGTTCTTC. It translates to CASSGGTSGRVNEQFF.

This chain connects TRBV4-1 to TRBJ2-1; D possibly corresponds to TRBD1 (5 bases). V dropped 0 bases and J dropped 8 bases, with 14 bases sitting between them. From germline, CDR1 is MGHRA and CDR2 YSYEKL. CDR3 length: 15 residues. CDR3 loop: CASSQDGRPRDEQFF. In DNA, the CDR3 is TGCGCCAGCAGCCAAGATGGCAGGCCCAGGGATGAGCAGTTCTTC.

The chain is built from TRBV12-3 or TRBV12-4 and TRBJ2-1; D is undetermined. V lost 2 bases, J lost 8 bases, and 7 bases lay in between. The CDR3 totals 12 residues. The CDR3 DNA follows: TGTGCCAGCAGTTTAATGAAGCATGAGCAGTTCTTC. This codes for CASSLMKHEQFF.

This rearrangement joins TRBV5-4 to TRBJ1-3, with D possibly TRBD1 on 6 matching bases. Trimming cost V 3 bases and J 4 bases, with 11 bases left between them. Per the germline V gene, CDR1 is SGHNT and CDR2 is YYREEE (reference sequence). This CDR3 contains 14 residues. The CDR3 reads CASSSGQLGNTIYF. The CDR3 DNA sequence: TGTGCCAGCAGCTCCGGACAGCTAGGAAACACCATATATTTT.

As regards this clone: The germline gene is not matched at one end of the junction; a read error may be the cause. The chain links TRBV28 to TRBJ2-7, with D hard to call. CDR3 size: 13 residues. From germline, CDR1 is MDHEN and CDR2 SYDVKM. CDR3 residues: CASSDGPSNEQYF. Here the CDR3 DNA reads TGTGCCAGCAGTGATGGGCCCTCCAACGAGCAGTACTTC.